What follows are 11 T cell receptor beta chains derived from one specimen sequenced in a study of monozygotic twins with inflammatory bowel disease. TCRdb re-called the 5' RACE reads and gives one entry per CDR3 protein, without DNA. The sample is made up of 400,000 to 500,000 distinct CDR3 sequences, and the top ten hold roughly 2.5% of it. Sequencing input: blood. The receptors were sampled from a human donor with ulcerative colitis or Crohn's disease, or a healthy co-twin of an affected twin (not recorded which).

The chain links TRBV4-3 to TRBJ1-3; TCRdb reports TRBD1, a call that lacks DNA to check it against. CDR3 length: 17 residues. The germline gives CDR1 LGHNA, CDR2 YSLEER. The chain's CDR3 is CASSQEWGTISGNTIYF.

The chain joins TRBV12-3 or TRBV12-4 to TRBJ2-3; lacking DNA, the TRBD2 call made by TCRdb goes unchecked. The CDR3 sequence is 12 residues long. The CDR3 loop is CASSSGLAAQYF.

The genes are TRBV6-6 and TRBJ2-5; TCRdb returns TRBD1, unconfirmable since there is no DNA. The germline V gene has CDR1 MNHNY and CDR2 SVGAGI (reference sequence). The CDR3 spans 14 residues. CDR3 sequence: CASSPSHNRGTQYF.

The chain recombines TRBV4-3 with TRBJ2-5; TCRdb designates TRBD2, a call that cannot be tested without DNA. Germline CDR1 reads LGHNA; CDR2 reads YSLEER. The CDR3 totals 18 residues. The CDR3 loop reads CASSQEYSGGRFQETQYF.

The chain couples TRBV7-2 to TRBJ2-5. Germline V gene sequence: CDR1 SGHTA, CDR2 FQGNSA. The CDR3 sequence is 12 residues long. CDR3 amino acids: CASSFEHETQYF.

The chain is built from TRBV11-1 and TRBJ2-7; TCRdb indicates TRBD1, and absent DNA this call remains unverified. This CDR3 is 14 amino acids long. Germline CDR1 is SGHAT and CDR2 is FQDESV (reference sequence). This chain's CDR3 is CASSLWPTGAEQYF.

The chain employs TRBV6-1 and TRBJ2-5; absent DNA, TCRdb's TRBD1 call cannot be checked. Per germline, CDR1 MNHNS and CDR2 SASEGT. The CDR3 has 14 residues. CDR3 protein: CASSATRGVETQYF.

The J gene is TRBJ1-1, the V gene TRBV20-1. This CDR3 has 13 amino acids. The germline V gene has CDR1 DFQATT and CDR2 SNEGSKA (reference sequence). CDR3 protein: CSARWGVNTEAFF.

This chain uses TRBV7-8 with TRBJ1-3. This CDR3 region has 14 residues. The germline V gene has CDR1 SGHVS and CDR2 FQNEAQ. The CDR3 here is CASSPILSGNTIYF. The variable domain in full, with the rest retrieved from reference TRBV7-8 and TRBJ1-3, is GAGVSQSPRYKVAKRGQDVALRCDPISGHVSLFWYQQALGQGPEFLTYFQNEAQLDKSGLPSDRFFAERPEGSVSTLKIQRTQQEDSAVYLCASSPILSGNTIYFGEGSWLTVV.

V is TRBV19 and J is TRBJ1-6; the D gene TCRdb calls, TRBD1, cannot be checked with no DNA. The CDR3 extends over 14 amino acids. The V gene's germline CDR1 is LNHDA and CDR2 SQIVND (reference sequence). CDR3: CASSGQGGISPLHF.

The chain uses TRBV7-6 and TRBJ2-1; TCRdb reports TRBD2, a call that lacks DNA to check it against. This CDR3 has 16 amino acids. Germline CDR1 and CDR2: SGHVS and FNYEAQ. The CDR3 loop is CASSPRNWRSWQEQFF.